This entry lists 21 T cell receptor beta chains sequenced from one sample in a study of technical replicates of blood from a handful of donors (dated by TCRdb to 2017 to 2019). Libraries were prepared through the immunoSEQ multiplex PCR assay. Drawn from immuneACCESS, this table holds only the in-frame rearrangements with V and J called that TCRdb kept. Clones are partly lost; checked studies trace under half to an unresolved V gene and leave the rest unexplained. A total of about 75,000 clones appear in this sample, 92% of them only once. Clones ranked in the top ten supply around 0.42% of the sample. Input material: T cells isolated from PBMCs. The receptors here all came from a human donor in good health.

This chain connects TRBV6-6 to TRBJ1-2, with a possible D match to TRBD1 (6 bases). Trimming stripped 6 bases from V and 3 bases from J, with 14 bases between. This CDR3 has 14 amino acids. Germline V gene data show CDR1 as MNHNY and CDR2 as SVGAGI (reference sequence). Here the CDR3 DNA reads TGTGCCAGCAGGCAGGGGATCGAGGACTATGGCTACACCTTC. Protein sequence: CASRQGIEDYGYTF.

The chain links TRBV30 to TRBJ1-2, with D perhaps TRBD1 (5 bases). Trimming removed 0 bases at V and 4 bases at J, with 9 bases between. The CDR3 has 13 amino acids. CDR1 GTSNPN and CDR2 SVGIG come from the germline V gene (reference sequence). CDR3 sequence reads: CAWSVQVLYGYTF. For the CDR3, the DNA is TGTGCCTGGAGTGTACAGGTCCTCTATGGCTACACCTTC.

The chain links TRBV7-9 to TRBJ2-5; D perhaps matches TRBD2 (7 bases). The length of the CDR3 is 16 residues. Germline V gene lookup returns CDR1 SEHNR and CDR2 FQNEAQ (reference sequence). With 1 base removed from V and 5 bases from J, the gap between germline ends came to 17 bases. CDR3 sequence reads: CASSLGLAYTGETQYF. CDR3 in DNA: TGTGCCAGCAGCTTAGGACTAGCTTATACAGGGGAGACCCAGTACTTC.

The rearrangement links TRBV7-3 to TRBJ2-3; TRBD2 matches 8 bases. Germline CDR1 SGHTA, CDR2 FQGTGA. With 5 bases clipped from V and 6 bases from J, the junction kept 7 bases outside the gene matches. The CDR3 is 14 amino acids. CDR3 DNA: TGTGCCAGCAGCCCCGGGACTAGACCCGATACGCAGTATTTT. It translates to CASSPGTRPDTQYF. The entire variable domain, with the rest obtained from reference TRBV7-3 and TRBJ2-3, is as follows: GAGVSQTPSNKVTEKGKYVELRCDPISGHTALYWYRQSLGQGPEFLIYFQGTGAADDSGLPNDRFFAVRPEGSVSTLKIQRTERGDSAVYLCASSPGTRPDTQYFGPGTRLTVL.

The chain carries TRBV7-8 and TRBJ2-1, with D perhaps TRBD2 (6 bases). V gave up 5 bases and J gave up 4 bases, with 18 bases separating them. CDR1 SGHVS and CDR2 FQNEAQ come from the germline V gene. This CDR3 region has 16 residues. The CDR3 DNA follows: TGTGCCAGCAGCCCAATCGGGGCTAGCGTATACAATGAGCAGTTCTTC. Its protein product is CASSPIGASVYNEQFF.

J is TRBJ2-1 and V is TRBV23-1, with a tentative D call TRBD2 (6 bases). TRBV23-1 has ORF status, its function being uncertain. This CDR3 is 13 amino acids long. V lost 4 bases to trimming and J lost 5 bases, with 9 bases between them. The CDR3 DNA is TGCGCCAGCAGTCTGCGGGAAAACAATGAGCAGTTCTTC. It codes for CASSLRENNEQFF.

The gene calls are TRBV2 and TRBJ2-7; TRBD2 aligns across 11 bases. V trimming: 1 base; J trimming: 4 bases; junction bases outside the gene matches: 3. The CDR3 runs 15 residues. Germline CDR1 and CDR2: SNHLY and FYNNEI. Written as DNA, the CDR3 is TGTGCCAGCAGTGAAGGGTTAGCGGGAGGGTACGAGCAGTACTTC. Encoded protein: CASSEGLAGGYEQYF.

The V and J genes are TRBV29-1 and TRBJ1-1, with 9 bases lining up with TRBD1. CDR3 length: 18 amino acids. V gave up 2 bases and J gave up 0 bases; unmatched junction bases: 13. CDR1 and CDR2 (germline): SQVTM, ANQGSEA. The CDR3 loop reads CSVEPGQGTIGLNTEAFF. CDR3 coding DNA: TGCAGCGTTGAACCGGGACAGGGTACTATAGGGCTGAACACTGAAGCTTTCTTT.

The gene calls are TRBV18 and TRBJ2-1; a possible D gene is TRBD2 (7 bases). V was cut by 1 base and J by 6 bases, with 10 bases left in between. The CDR3 is 14 residues long. CDR1 KGHSH and CDR2 LQKENI come from the germline V gene. The CDR3 is CASSPHRGANEQFF. The CDR3 DNA reads TGTGCCAGCTCACCACATCGGGGGGCCAATGAGCAGTTCTTC.

The CDR3 region has the DNA TGTGCCAGCAGCAAGGACAGGGGGCCTTCCTACGAGCAGTACTTC. It specifies CASSKDRGPSYEQYF. The chain joins TRBV21-1 to TRBJ2-7; the table assigns TRBD1, which was not confirmed against the DNA. TRBV21-1 is shown as a pseudogene. The CDR3 runs to 15 residues.

The chain recombines TRBV5-1 with TRBJ2-2, with D perhaps TRBD2 (6 bases). Germline CDR1 reads SGHRS; CDR2 reads YFSETQ. V lost 4 bases, J lost 6 bases, and 16 bases lay in between. CDR3 length equals 15 residues. The CDR3 nucleotides read TGCGCCAGCAGCCATACTCAGGGACTGTCCGGGGAGCTGTTTTTT. It translates to CASSHTQGLSGELFF.

This chain links TRBV19 with TRBJ2-1, with 11 positions matching TRBD2. The CDR3 runs to 14 residues. V shed 6 bases and J 7 bases; nucleotides not matched to a gene: 5. Germline V gene sequence: CDR1 LNHDA, CDR2 SQIVND (reference sequence). CDR3 in amino acids: CASRGLAELNEQFF. The CDR3, as DNA: TGTGCCAGTAGGGGACTAGCGGAGTTAAATGAGCAGTTCTTC. Drawing the rest from reference TRBV19 and TRBJ2-1, the complete variable domain is DGGITQSPKYLFRKEGQNVTLSCEQNLNHDAMYWYRQDPGQGLRLIYYSQIVNDFQKGDIAEGYSVSREKKESFPLTVTSAQKNPTAFYLCASRGLAELNEQFFGPGTRLTVL.

The chain combines TRBV6-1 with TRBJ1-1; 7 bases map to TRBD1. This CDR3 comprises 19 residues. Germline CDR1 and CDR2: MNHNS and SASEGT. The ends lost 2 bases at V and 3 bases at J; junction bases unmatched: 18. The CDR3 region has the DNA TGTGCCAGCAGTGAAAGTTATACGACAGGGTACCCTCGGGACACTGAAGCTTTCTTT. This sequence encodes CASSESYTTGYPRDTEAFF.

This clone came up once. The rearrangement uses TRBV19 and TRBJ2-1, with TRBD2 identical over 11 bases. The V gene's germline CDR1 is LNHDA and CDR2 SQIVND (reference sequence). The CDR3 is 15 amino acids. Trimming cost V 5 bases and J 4 bases; bases outside gene matches: 4. The CDR3 spells CASSPGTSGYNEQFF. The CDR3 DNA sequence: TGTGCCAGTAGTCCTGGGACTAGCGGATACAATGAGCAGTTCTTC.

This rearrangement joins TRBV6-1 to TRBJ1-1, with no clear D. CDR1 MNHNS and CDR2 SASEGT come from the germline V gene. This CDR3 comprises 15 residues. The V end was cut by 3 bases, the J end by 1 base, with 12 bases between. As DNA, the CDR3 is TGTGCCAGCAGTGATAATCCGGCAGGGAACACTGAAGCTTTCTTT. As protein: CASSDNPAGNTEAFF.

V usage is TRBV2 and J usage is TRBJ2-7; the match to TRBD2 covers 10 bases. V shed 1 base, J shed 4 bases, and the junction held 1 base outside the gene matches. The CDR3 has 14 amino acids. CDR1 and CDR2 from the germline V gene are SNHLY and FYNNEI. CDR3 in DNA: TGTGCCAGCAGTGAAGTAGCGGGAGGATACGAGCAGTACTTC. Its protein is CASSEVAGGYEQYF.

The rearrangement uses TRBV6-1 and TRBJ2-5, with 12 bases identical to TRBD2. The CDR3 extends over 16 amino acids. Germline V CDR1 and CDR2: MNHNS, SASEGT. Unmatched junction bases numbered 8, after V lost 4 bases and J lost 5 bases. The CDR3 region is CASSGLAGAGEETQYF. The CDR3 DNA is TGTGCCAGCAGTGGACTAGCGGGGGCGGGGGAGGAGACCCAGTACTTC.

This chain joins TRBV4-3 and TRBJ2-6; TRBD2 agrees at 7 bases. V shed 1 base, J shed 3 bases, and the junction held 6 bases outside the gene matches. Per germline, CDR1 LGHNA and CDR2 YSLEER. The CDR3 consists of 17 residues. CDR3 sequence: CASSQGAGVGGANVLTF. The CDR3 DNA reads TGCGCCAGCAGCCAAGGGGCGGGAGTTGGTGGGGCCAACGTCCTGACTTTC.

J is TRBJ2-1 and V is TRBV6-4; unclear D gene. Per germline, CDR1 MRHNA and CDR2 SNTAGT. CDR3 length: 14 amino acids. V dropped 5 bases and J dropped 9 bases, with 17 bases sitting between them. The CDR3 DNA is TGTGCCAGCAGTCCCATTGACCAGCGTACTGAGCAGTTCTTC. Amino acids: CASSPIDQRTEQFF.

This chain joins TRBV27 and TRBJ2-5, with D perhaps matching TRBD1 (6 bases). V gave up 2 bases and J gave up 5 bases, with 9 bases separating them. The CDR3 totals 13 residues. Germline values: CDR1 MNHEY, CDR2 SMNVEV (reference sequence). CDR3 sequence reads: CASSLGGWETQYF. The CDR3 region has the DNA TGTGCCAGCAGTTTAGGGGGCTGGGAGACCCAGTACTTC.

The rearrangement joins TRBV13 to TRBJ1-1; 9 nucleotides agree with TRBD1. J gave up 4 bases and V 8 bases, and 5 bases lay outside the gene matches. Germline loops: CDR1 PRHDT, CDR2 FYEKMQ (reference sequence). The CDR3 totals 13 residues. The CDR3, as DNA: TGTGCCAGCTCCGAGGACAGGGGCACTGAAGCTTTCTTT. Amino acids: CASSEDRGTEAFF.